This T cell receptor (beta chain) is drawn from a study of T cell responses to AZD1222 COVID-19 vaccine. Study results and caveats: Targeting of unmutated variant regions was reportedly seen in nearly half of spike-specific TCRs. Repertoire sampling occurred only after the peak T cell response.

Trimming left V 4 bases short and J 4 bases short, with 2 bases between. The CDR3 runs to 10 residues. From germline, CDR1 is MGHDK and CDR2 SYGVNS. A remark on this clone: Its antigen is unidentified.

The protocol was immunoSEQ multiplex PCR, while the TCRdb copy is restricted to in-frame clones and leaves out a portion. The sample contains about 210,000 clones, 85% to 95% of which appear only once. This chain uses TRBV25-1 with TRBJ2-7, with unresolved D. Sequenced here: peripheral blood, sampled on day 0 of AZD1222 vaccination. The sequence was obtained from an adult in good health. CDR3 loop: CASSAYEQYF. CDR3 bases: TGTGCCAGCAGTGCTTACGAGCAGTACTTC.